This T cell receptor beta chain was sequenced for a study of T-cell memory formation after mild COVID-19. Points from the study as a whole: The authors left the SARS-CoV-2 specificity of second-wave clones peaking on day 37 unconfirmed. Pre-infection memory harbored some responding clones, suggesting cross-reactive memory joined.

Each CDR3 protein gets one entry after TCRdb re-called the 5' RACE reads with MiXCR. The sample has hundreds of thousands of distinct CDR3 sequences; about 22% are singletons. A remark on this clonotype: Its matching antigen is unknown.

V shed 5 bases and J shed 4 bases, with 23 bases lying between them. Germline CDR1 and CDR2: MNHEY and SVGAGI. This CDR3 has 17 amino acids. The sequence derives from an adult woman who had mild COVID-19 (a few samples of this study predate the infection). Cell type and time point are not known. This rearrangement joins TRBV6-5 to TRBJ1-2; D unclear. Sequences were obtained from PBMCs or a T cell subset sorted from them (not recorded which). CDR3 region: CASSDYSRVGGSYGYTF. The CDR3 nucleotides are TGTGCCAGCAGTGACTACAGTAGGGTGGGTGGATCCTATGGCTACACCTTC.